Listed below are T cell receptor beta chains from one sample, sequenced in a study of blood T cells in healthy people across ages. TCRdb independently ran MiXCR on the 5' RACE reads; one entry per CDR3 protein. The sample consists of approximately 680,000 distinct CDR3 sequences, about 30% of them appearing once. Input material: blood. These receptor sequences come from a woman over 75 in good health. Each CDR3 is given with its conserved first and last residue. Fields, in order: V gene, J gene, CDR3 protein.

>TRBV2|TRBJ2-2
CASSEGPDRGDTGELFF
>TRBV11-2|TRBJ1-4
CASSSYIATNEKLFF
>TRBV5-8|TRBJ2-7
CASSPGLMITAYEQYF
>TRBV7-2|TRBJ1-5
CASSLFRSSNQPQHF
>TRBV27|TRBJ2-7
CASSAQRGGYNEQYF
>TRBV20-1|TRBJ1-2
CSARDRDRGDYGYTF
>TRBV15|TRBJ2-5
CATSRGASGRVYQETQYF
>TRBV6-2/TRBV6-3|TRBJ2-7
CASSYGLYEQYF
>TRBV11-1|TRBJ1-5
CASSPGQGDGQPQHF
>TRBV30|TRBJ1-4
CAWASVGSKLFF
>TRBV7-8|TRBJ2-2
CASSLVEPGELFF
>TRBV5-1|TRBJ2-5
CASSLPGGNQETQYF
>TRBV6-6|TRBJ2-7
CASSVGQGYYEQYF
>TRBV7-3|TRBJ2-1
CASSLEGGRNEQFF
>TRBV7-2|TRBJ2-3
CASSLVRDSPKQQGYF
>TRBV7-3|TRBJ1-2
CASSSLGGSDGYTF
>TRBV10-3|TRBJ2-7
CAISDRRAGDEQYF
>TRBV6-6|TRBJ1-5
CASRPGLSNQPQHF
>TRBV7-9|TRBJ2-5
CSSSLGDIGAQYF
>TRBV2|TRBJ1-6
CASSQGLAYNSPLHF
>TRBV7-9|TRBJ2-3
CASSFQTGGPFRDTQYF
>TRBV19|TRBJ1-2
CASRTSTGVGGYTF
>TRBV5-1|TRBJ2-7
CASSRGGGYGQDEQYF
>TRBV4-3|TRBJ2-2
CASSQEGSATGELFF
>TRBV28|TRBJ2-5
CASGLAAETQYF
>TRBV20-1|TRBJ1-6
CSAPSASSLGSYNSPLHF
>TRBV28|TRBJ2-7
CASSFSVYEQYF
>TRBV6-4|TRBJ2-7
CASGNRGPLYEQYF
>TRBV20-1|TRBJ2-5
CSAASGTRGETQYF
>TRBV7-3|TRBJ2-1
CASRTGTGPDERFF
>TRBV5-1|TRBJ1-1
CASSLGWELMNTEAFF
>TRBV15|TRBJ1-2
CATSRGRGAGAYGYTF
>TRBV11-2|TRBJ2-7
CASSLGTSRAYEQYF
>TRBV7-2|.
CASSPTGTYSHEQYF
>TRBV5-6|TRBJ2-3
CASSAASTGTQYF
>TRBV5-5|TRBJ2-7
CASSLGVTKYSYEQYF
>TRBV12-3/TRBV12-4|TRBJ1-1
CASSPTGGENTEAFF
>TRBV29-1|TRBJ1-1
CSVEPGPSTTEAFF
>TRBV19|TRBJ2-6
CASREFSGANVLTF
>TRBV7-2|TRBJ2-7
CASSSYREEQYF
>TRBV29-1|TRBJ2-5
CSVEANRGGETQYF
>TRBV12-3/TRBV12-4|TRBJ1-1
CASSDRGDTEAFF
>TRBV29-1|TRBJ2-1
CSVGTSGLYNEQFF
>TRBV12-3/TRBV12-4|TRBJ2-1
CASSYQTGANSYNEQFF
>TRBV21-1|.
CAGSHRTGDYEQYF
>TRBV2|TRBJ2-1
CASSGDSIRHEQFF
>TRBV4-3|TRBJ2-1
CASSQRKTSGEDEQFF
>TRBV29-1|TRBJ2-2
CSVQKSGGASGELFF
>TRBV7-6|TRBJ2-7
CASSLDGGGLYEQYF
>TRBV3-1|TRBJ1-2
CASSQRGNYGYTF
>TRBV20-1|TRBJ2-2
CSAGGYTGELFF
>TRBV2|TRBJ1-1
CASREPRGQTNTEAFF
>TRBV7-3|TRBJ2-3
CASSPNAGGGTDTQYF